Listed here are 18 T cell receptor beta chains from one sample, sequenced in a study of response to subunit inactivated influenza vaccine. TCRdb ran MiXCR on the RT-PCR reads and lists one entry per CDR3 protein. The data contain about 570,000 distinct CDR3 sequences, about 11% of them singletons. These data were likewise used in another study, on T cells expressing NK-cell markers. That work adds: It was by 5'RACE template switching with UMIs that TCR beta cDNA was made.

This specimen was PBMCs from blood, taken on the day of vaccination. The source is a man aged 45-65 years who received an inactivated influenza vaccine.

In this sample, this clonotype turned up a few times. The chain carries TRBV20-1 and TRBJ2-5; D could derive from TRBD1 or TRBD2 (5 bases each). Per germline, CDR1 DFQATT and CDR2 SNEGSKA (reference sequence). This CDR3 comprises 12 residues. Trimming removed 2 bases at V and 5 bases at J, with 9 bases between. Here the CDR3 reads CSARQGVETQYF. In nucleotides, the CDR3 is TGCAGTGCTAGACAGGGAGTCGAGACCCAGTACTTC.

The CDR3 sequence: CASSLAAGARYTF. CDR3 DNA sequence: TGTGCCAGCAGTTTAGCGGCGGGAGCCCGCTACACCTTC. V usage is TRBV12-3 or TRBV12-4 and J usage is TRBJ1-2; no clear D. The V and J ends lost 0 bases and 9 bases respectively, with 11 bases between them. The CDR3 consists of 13 residues.

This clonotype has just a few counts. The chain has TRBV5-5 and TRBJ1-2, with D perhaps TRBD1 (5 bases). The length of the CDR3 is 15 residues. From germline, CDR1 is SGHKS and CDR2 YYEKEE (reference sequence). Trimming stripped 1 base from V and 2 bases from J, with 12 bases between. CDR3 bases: TGTGCCAGCAGCTTGCAAGGCAGGGCAAACTATGGCTACACCTTC. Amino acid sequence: CASSLQGRANYGYTF.

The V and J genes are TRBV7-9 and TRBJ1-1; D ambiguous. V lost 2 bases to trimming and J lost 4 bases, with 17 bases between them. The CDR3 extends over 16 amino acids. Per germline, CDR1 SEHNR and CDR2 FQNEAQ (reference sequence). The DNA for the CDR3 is TGTGCCAGCAGCTTAACACCGATTGGACCGGCCACTGAAGCTTTCTTT. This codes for CASSLTPIGPATEAFF. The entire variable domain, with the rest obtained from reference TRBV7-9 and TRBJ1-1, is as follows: DTGVSQNPRHKITKRGQNVTFRCDPISEHNRLYWYRQTLGQGPEFLTYFQNEAQLEKSRLLSDRFSAERPKGSFSTLEIQRTEQGDSAMYLCASSLTPIGPATEAFFGQGTRLTVV.

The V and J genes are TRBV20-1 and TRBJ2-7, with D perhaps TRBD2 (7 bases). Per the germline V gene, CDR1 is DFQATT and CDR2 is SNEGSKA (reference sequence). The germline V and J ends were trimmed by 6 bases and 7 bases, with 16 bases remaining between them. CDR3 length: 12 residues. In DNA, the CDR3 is TGCAGTGCCGGACCTGGGAGGGGGGAGCAGTACTTC. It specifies CSAGPGRGEQYF.

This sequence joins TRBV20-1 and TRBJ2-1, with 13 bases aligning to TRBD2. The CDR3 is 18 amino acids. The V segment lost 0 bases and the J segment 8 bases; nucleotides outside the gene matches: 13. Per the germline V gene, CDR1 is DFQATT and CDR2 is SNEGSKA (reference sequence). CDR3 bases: TGCAGTGCTAGAGATCCGTGGACTAGCGGGAGTGTCGTAGATGAGCAGTTCTTC. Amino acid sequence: CSARDPWTSGSVVDEQFF.

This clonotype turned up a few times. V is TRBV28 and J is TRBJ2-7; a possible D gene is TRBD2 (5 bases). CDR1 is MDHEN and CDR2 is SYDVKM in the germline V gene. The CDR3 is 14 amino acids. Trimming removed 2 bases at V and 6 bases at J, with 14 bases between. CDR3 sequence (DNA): TGTGCCAGCAGTTTAGAGGGTCCGGGAATCGAGCAGTACTTC. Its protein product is CASSLEGPGIEQYF.

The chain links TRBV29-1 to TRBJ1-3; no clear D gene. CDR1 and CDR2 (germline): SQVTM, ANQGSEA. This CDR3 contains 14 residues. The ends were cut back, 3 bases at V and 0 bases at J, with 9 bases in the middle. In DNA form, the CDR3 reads TGCAGCGTTGATCTTCGGGCCTCTGGAAACACCATATATTTT. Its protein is CSVDLRASGNTIYF.

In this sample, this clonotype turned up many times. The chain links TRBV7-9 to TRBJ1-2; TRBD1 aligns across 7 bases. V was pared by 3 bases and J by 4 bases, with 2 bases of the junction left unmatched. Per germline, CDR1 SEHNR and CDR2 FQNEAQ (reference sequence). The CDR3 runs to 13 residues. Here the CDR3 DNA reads TGTGCCAGCAGCTTGGGACAGCTCTATGGCTACACCTTC. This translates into CASSLGQLYGYTF.

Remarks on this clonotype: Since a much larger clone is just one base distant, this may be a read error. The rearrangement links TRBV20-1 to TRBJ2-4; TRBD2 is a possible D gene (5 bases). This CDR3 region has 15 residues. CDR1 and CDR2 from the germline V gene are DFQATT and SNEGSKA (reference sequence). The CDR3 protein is CSARDLRLAKDIQYF. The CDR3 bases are TGCAGTGCTAGAGATCTGCGGCTAGCCAAAGACATTCAGTACTTC.

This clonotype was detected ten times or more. This CDR3 reads CASSLVRSNEQFF. CDR3 nucleotide sequence: TGTGCCAGCAGCTTAGTACGCTCCAATGAGCAGTTCTTC. The chain uses TRBV7-2 and TRBJ2-1; no reliable D call. V was clipped by 1 base and J by 6 bases, with 7 bases between them. This CDR3 spans 13 amino acids. CDR1 and CDR2 from the germline V gene are SGHTA and FQGNSA.

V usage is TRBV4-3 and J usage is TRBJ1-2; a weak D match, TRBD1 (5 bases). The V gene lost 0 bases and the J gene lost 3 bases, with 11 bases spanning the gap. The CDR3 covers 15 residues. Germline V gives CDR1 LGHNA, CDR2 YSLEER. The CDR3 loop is CASSQERGAYYGYTF. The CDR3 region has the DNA TGCGCCAGCAGCCAAGAAAGGGGCGCATACTATGGCTACACCTTC.

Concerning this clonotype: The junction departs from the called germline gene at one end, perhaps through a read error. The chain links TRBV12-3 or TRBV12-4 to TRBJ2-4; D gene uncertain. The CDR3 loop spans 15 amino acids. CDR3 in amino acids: CAISLSRSDKNIQYF. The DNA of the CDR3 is TGTGCCATCAGTCTTAGCCGGAGTGACAAAAACATTCAGTACTTC.

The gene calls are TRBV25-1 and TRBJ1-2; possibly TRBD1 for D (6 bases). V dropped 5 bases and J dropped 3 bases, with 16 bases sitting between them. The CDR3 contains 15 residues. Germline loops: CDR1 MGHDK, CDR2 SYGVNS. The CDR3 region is CASSPSGQGYYGYTF. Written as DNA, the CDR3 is TGTGCCAGCAGTCCCAGTGGCCAGGGGTACTATGGCTACACCTTC.

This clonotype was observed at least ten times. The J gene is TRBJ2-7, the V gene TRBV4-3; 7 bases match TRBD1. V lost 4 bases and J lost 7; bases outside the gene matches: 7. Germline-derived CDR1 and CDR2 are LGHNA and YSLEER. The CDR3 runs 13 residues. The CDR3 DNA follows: TGCGCCAGCAGCCCCTTGACAGGGTGGGAGCAGTACTTC. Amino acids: CASSPLTGWEQYF.

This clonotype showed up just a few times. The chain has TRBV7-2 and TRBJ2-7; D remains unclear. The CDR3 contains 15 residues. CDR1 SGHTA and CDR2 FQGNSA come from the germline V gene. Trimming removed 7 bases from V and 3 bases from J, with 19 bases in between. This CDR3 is CASTEQVTSYYEQYF. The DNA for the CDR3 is TGTGCCAGCACCGAGCAGGTCACCTCATACTACGAGCAGTACTTC.

The CDR3 nucleotides read TGTGCCAGCAGCGCAGGACTAGCGGGAGCTGACAATGAGCAGTTCTTC. Protein sequence: CASSAGLAGADNEQFF. The rearrangement uses TRBV9 and TRBJ2-1, with 13 bases that match TRBD2. This CDR3 has 16 amino acids. The germline CDR1 and CDR2 sequences are SGDLS and YYNGEE. V dropped 3 bases and J dropped 5; count of bases not matched to a gene: 5.

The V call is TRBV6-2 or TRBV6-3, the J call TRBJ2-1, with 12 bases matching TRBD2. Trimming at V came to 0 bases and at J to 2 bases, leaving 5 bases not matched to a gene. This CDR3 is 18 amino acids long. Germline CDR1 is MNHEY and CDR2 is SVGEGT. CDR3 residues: CASSYSRLAGETYNEQFF. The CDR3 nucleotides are TGTGCCAGCAGTTACTCGAGACTAGCGGGAGAAACCTACAATGAGCAGTTCTTC.